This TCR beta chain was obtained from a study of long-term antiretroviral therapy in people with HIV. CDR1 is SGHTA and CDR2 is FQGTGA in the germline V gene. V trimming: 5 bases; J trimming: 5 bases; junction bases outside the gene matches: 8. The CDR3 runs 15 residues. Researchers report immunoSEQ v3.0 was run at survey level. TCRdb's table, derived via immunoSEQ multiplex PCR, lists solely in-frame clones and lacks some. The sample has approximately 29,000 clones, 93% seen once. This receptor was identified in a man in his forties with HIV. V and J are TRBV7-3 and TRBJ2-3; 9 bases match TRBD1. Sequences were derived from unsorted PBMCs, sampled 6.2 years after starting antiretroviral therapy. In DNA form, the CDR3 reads TGTGCCAGCAGCACCGGGACAGGGAGTATAGATACGCAGTATTTT. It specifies CASSTGTGSIDTQYF.